The 11 T cell receptor beta chains below come from one sample, sequenced in a study of blood T cell repertoires in COVID-19. Here immunoSEQ multiplex PCR was the method, and the copy in TCRdb shows in-frame clones only, minus some. The sample records under 300,000 clones, over 65% being singletons. The sample comprised peripheral blood. These receptors originate from a woman of 80 years or more with acute or convalescent COVID-19.

The J gene is TRBJ2-5, the V gene TRBV25-1; D gene unclear. The CDR3 spans 10 residues. Germline CDR1 MGHDK, CDR2 SYGVNS. Trimming removed 6 bases from V and 5 bases from J, with 4 bases in between. CDR3 nucleotide sequence: TGTGCCAGCAGACAGGAGACCCAGTACTTC. Translated, it gives CASRQETQYF.

The chain combines TRBV11-2 with TRBJ1-6, with D maybe TRBD1 (5 bases). Trimming shortened V by 6 bases and J by 4 bases, and 16 bases separated the two germline ends. Germline V gives CDR1 SGHAT, CDR2 FQNNGV. The CDR3 is made up of 16 amino acids. This CDR3 is CASRLLSGGYNSPLHF. In DNA, the CDR3 is TGTGCCAGCAGGCTGCTATCGGGGGGATATAATTCACCCCTCCACTTT.

V usage is TRBV7-2 and J usage is TRBJ2-7; D is perhaps TRBD1 (6 bases). The CDR3 contains 13 residues. Trimming stripped 5 bases from V and 4 bases from J, with 12 bases between. The germline V gene has CDR1 SGHTA and CDR2 FQGNSA. CDR3 protein: CASSPRTVYEQYF. Here the CDR3 DNA reads TGTGCCAGCAGCCCCCGGACAGTGTACGAGCAGTACTTC.

The V call is TRBV7-2, the J call TRBJ2-3; TRBD2 matches 14 bases. The CDR3 totals 16 residues. Germline V lookup: CDR1 SGHTA, CDR2 FQGNSA. The ends lost 3 bases at V and 4 bases at J; junction bases unmatched: 3. The CDR3 loop is CASSFGLAGGADTQYF. The CDR3 DNA sequence: TGTGCCAGCAGCTTCGGACTAGCGGGGGGTGCAGATACGCAGTATTTT.

The chain has TRBV11-3 and TRBJ2-3, with D hard to call. V shed 4 bases and J shed 2 bases, with 4 bases lying between them. Looked up from germline, CDR1 is SGHNT and CDR2 is YENEEA. This CDR3 has 12 residues. CDR3 coding DNA: TGTGCCAGCAGCTCTAACACAGATACGCAGTATTTT. It encodes CASSSNTDTQYF.

The V and J genes are TRBV23-1 and TRBJ1-3; the match to TRBD1 covers 8 bases. TRBV23-1 is reported as an ORF; its role is uncertain. CDR3 length: 14 residues. V lost 8 bases to trimming and J lost 8 bases; unmatched junction nucleotides: 11. Here the CDR3 reads CASLQRQGLYTIYF. The CDR3 DNA reads as TGCGCCAGCCTTCAACGACAGGGGCTATACACCATATATTTT.

CDR3 amino acids: CSVEGPTGELFF. The CDR3 nucleotides are TGCAGCGTTGAGGGGCCCACCGGGGAGCTGTTTTTT. The chain is built from TRBV29-1 and TRBJ2-2, with D possibly matching TRBD1 (5 bases). CDR3 length: 12 amino acids. Germline V gives CDR1 SQVTM, CDR2 ANQGSEA. The V end was cut by 3 bases, the J end by 4 bases, with 6 bases between.

This clone has only one observation. V usage is TRBV2 and J usage is TRBJ1-6; D ambiguous. Germline CDR1 SNHLY, CDR2 FYNNEI. The CDR3 is made up of 13 amino acids. V gave up 6 bases and J gave up 7 bases, with 10 bases separating them. The DNA for the CDR3 is TGTGCCAGCAGGTCAGAGGGAAATTCACCCCTCCACTTT. It is translated as CASRSEGNSPLHF. Full variable domain (missing parts from reference TRBV2 and TRBJ1-6): EPEVTQTPSHQVTQMGQEVILRCVPISNHLYFYWYRQILGQKVEFLVSFYNNEISEKSEIFDDQFSVERPDGSNFTLKIRSTKLEDSAMYFCASRSEGNSPLHFGNGTRLTVT.

The chain links TRBV19 to TRBJ2-1, with 8 bases that match TRBD1. This CDR3 contains 18 residues. Germline CDR1 and CDR2: LNHDA and SQIVND (reference sequence). The trim removed 5 bases at V and 1 base at J, leaving 13 bases unmatched. In nucleotides, the CDR3 is TGTGCCAGTAGTCCCCTCCGAGGGGGACAGGTGTCCTACAATGAGCAGTTCTTC. It encodes CASSPLRGGQVSYNEQFF. The entire variable domain, with the rest obtained from reference TRBV19 and TRBJ2-1, is as follows: DGGITQSPKYLFRKEGQNVTLSCEQNLNHDAMYWYRQDPGQGLRLIYYSQIVNDFQKGDIAEGYSVSREKKESFPLTVTSAQKNPTAFYLCASSPLRGGQVSYNEQFFGPGTRLTVL.

V is TRBV9 and J is TRBJ1-1, with a weak D call TRBD1 (6 bases). Deletions cut 4 bases from V and 2 bases from J, with 12 bases between. This CDR3 region has 14 residues. Germline V gene data show CDR1 as SGDLS and CDR2 as YYNGEE. CDR3 in amino acids: CASSSGVFNTEAFF. The CDR3 nucleotides read TGTGCCAGCAGCTCAGGGGTTTTTAACACTGAAGCTTTCTTT.

The J gene is TRBJ1-2, the V gene TRBV3-1 (or the pseudogene TRBV3-2); a possible D gene is TRBD1 (5 bases). Trimming removed 0 bases from V and 4 bases from J, with 18 bases in between. The CDR3 length is 17 residues. Looked up from germline, CDR1 is LGHDT and CDR2 is YNNKEL (reference sequence). The CDR3 bases are TGTGCCAGCAGCCAAGAGGGAGGACAACATCGTCTCTATGGCTACACCTTC. Protein product: CASSQEGGQHRLYGYTF.